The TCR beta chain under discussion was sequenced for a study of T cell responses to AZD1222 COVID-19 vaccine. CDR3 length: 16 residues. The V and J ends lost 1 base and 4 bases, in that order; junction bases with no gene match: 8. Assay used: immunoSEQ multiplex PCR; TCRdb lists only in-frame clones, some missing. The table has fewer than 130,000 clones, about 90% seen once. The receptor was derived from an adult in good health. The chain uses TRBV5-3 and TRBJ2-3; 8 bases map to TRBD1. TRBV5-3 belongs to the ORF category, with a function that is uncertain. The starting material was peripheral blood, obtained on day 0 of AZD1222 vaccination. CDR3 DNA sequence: TGTGCCAGAAGCTTGATCGACAGGGGAGAGGCAGATACGCAGTATTTT. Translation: CARSLIDRGEADTQYF.